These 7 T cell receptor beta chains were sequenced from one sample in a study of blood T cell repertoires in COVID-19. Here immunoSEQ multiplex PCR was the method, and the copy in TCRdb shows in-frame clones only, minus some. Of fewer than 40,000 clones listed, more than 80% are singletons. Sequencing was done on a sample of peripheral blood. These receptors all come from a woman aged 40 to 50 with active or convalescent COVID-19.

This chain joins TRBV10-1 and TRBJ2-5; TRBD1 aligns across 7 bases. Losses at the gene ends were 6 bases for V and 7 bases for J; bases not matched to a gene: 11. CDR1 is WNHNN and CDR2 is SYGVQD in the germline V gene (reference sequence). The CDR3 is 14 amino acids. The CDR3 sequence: CASSPGRSGGTQYF. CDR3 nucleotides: TGCGCCAGCAGCCCAGGACGGTCAGGGGGGACCCAGTACTTC.

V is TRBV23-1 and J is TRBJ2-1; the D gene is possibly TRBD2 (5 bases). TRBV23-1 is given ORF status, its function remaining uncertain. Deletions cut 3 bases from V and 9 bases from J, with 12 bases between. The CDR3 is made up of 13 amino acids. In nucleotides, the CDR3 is TGCGCCAGCAGTCATCCCGGGGTGGCTGAGCAGTTCTTC. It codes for CASSHPGVAEQFF.

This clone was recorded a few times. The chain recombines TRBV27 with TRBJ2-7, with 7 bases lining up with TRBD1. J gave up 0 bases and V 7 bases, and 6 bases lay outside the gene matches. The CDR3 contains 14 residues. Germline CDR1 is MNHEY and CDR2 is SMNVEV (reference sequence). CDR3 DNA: TGTGCCAGCACAGGTCCAGGGGGCTCCTACGAGCAGTACTTC. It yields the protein CASTGPGGSYEQYF.

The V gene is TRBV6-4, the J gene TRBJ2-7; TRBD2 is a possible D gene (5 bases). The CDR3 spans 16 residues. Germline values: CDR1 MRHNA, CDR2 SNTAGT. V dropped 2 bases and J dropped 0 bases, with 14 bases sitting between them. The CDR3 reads CASSDPLFGLSYEQYF. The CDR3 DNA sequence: TGTGCCAGCAGTGACCCCCTGTTCGGACTCTCCTACGAGCAGTACTTC.

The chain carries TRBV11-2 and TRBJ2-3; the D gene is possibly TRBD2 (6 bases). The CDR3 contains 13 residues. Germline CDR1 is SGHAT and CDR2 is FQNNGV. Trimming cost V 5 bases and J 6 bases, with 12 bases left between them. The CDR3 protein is CASSVAGPDTQYF. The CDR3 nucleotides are TGTGCCAGCAGCGTCGCGGGGCCCGATACGCAGTATTTT. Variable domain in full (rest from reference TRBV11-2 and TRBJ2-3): EAGVAQSPRYKIIEKRQSVAFWCNPISGHATLYWYQQILGQGPKLLIQFQNNGVVDDSQLPKDRFSAERLKGVDSTLKIQPAKLEDSAVYLCASSVAGPDTQYFGPGTRLTVL.

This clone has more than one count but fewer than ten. The CDR3 spells CASSLTADNEQFF. CDR3 in DNA: TGTGCCAGCAGCTTAACCGCGGACAATGAGCAGTTCTTC. The chain combines TRBV7-2 with TRBJ2-1; D ambiguous. V was cut by 2 bases and J by 5 bases, with 7 bases left in between. Per germline, CDR1 SGHTA and CDR2 FQGNSA. This CDR3 is 13 amino acids long.

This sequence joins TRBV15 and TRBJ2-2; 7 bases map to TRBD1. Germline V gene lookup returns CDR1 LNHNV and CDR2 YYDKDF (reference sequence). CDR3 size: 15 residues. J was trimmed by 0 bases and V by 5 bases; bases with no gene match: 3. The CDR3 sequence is CATSHRGANTGELFF. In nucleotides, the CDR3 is TGTGCCACCAGCCACAGGGGAGCGAACACCGGGGAGCTGTTTTTT.